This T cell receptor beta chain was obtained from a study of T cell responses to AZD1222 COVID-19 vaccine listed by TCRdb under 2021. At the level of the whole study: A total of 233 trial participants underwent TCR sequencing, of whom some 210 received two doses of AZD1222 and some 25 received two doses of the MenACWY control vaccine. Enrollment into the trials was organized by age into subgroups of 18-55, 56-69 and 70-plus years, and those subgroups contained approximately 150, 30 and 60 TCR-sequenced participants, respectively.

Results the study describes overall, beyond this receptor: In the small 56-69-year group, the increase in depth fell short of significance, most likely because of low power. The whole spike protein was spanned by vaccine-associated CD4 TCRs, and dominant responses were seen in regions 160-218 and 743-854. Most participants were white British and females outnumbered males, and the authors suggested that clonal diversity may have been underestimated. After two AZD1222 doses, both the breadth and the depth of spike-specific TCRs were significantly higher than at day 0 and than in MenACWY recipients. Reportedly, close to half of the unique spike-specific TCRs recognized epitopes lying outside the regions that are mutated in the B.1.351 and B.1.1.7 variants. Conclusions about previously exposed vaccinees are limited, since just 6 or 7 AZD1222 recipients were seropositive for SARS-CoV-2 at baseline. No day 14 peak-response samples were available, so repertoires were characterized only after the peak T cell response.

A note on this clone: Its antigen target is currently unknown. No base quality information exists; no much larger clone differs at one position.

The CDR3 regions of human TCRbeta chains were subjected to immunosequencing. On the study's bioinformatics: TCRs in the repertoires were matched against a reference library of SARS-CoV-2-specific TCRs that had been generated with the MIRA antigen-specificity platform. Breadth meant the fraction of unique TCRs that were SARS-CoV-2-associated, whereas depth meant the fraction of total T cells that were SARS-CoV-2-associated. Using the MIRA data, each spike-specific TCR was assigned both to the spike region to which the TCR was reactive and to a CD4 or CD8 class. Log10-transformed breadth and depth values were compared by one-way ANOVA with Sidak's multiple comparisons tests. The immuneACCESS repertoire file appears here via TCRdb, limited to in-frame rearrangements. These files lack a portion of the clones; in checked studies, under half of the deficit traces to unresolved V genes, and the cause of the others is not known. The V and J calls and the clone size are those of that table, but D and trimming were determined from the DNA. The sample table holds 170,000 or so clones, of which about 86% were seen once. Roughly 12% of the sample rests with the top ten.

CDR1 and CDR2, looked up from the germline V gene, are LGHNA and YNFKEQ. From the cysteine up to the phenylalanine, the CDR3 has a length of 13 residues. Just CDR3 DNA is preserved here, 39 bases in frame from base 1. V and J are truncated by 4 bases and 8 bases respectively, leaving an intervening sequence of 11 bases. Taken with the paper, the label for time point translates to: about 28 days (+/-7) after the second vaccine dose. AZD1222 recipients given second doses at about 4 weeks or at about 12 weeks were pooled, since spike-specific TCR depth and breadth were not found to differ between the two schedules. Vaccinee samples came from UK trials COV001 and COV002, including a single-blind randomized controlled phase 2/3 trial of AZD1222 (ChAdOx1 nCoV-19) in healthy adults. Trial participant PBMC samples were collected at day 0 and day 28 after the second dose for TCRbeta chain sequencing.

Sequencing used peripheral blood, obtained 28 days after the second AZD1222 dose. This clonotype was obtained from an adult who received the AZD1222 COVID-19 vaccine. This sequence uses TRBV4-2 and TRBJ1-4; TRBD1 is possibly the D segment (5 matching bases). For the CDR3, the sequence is CASSPREGEKLFF. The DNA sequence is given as TGTGCCAGCAGCCCCAGGGAAGGGGAAAAACTGTTTTTT.